This T cell receptor (beta chain) was found in a study of T cell responses to AZD1222 COVID-19 vaccine. In the study overall: Analyses pooled second doses at about 4 or about 12 weeks.

Profiling relied on immunoSEQ multiplex PCR, and the TCRdb table lists in-frame clones only, not all of them. The repertoire holds 100,000 to 120,000 clones, with around 90% as singletons. Study conclusions and caveats: Seropositive at baseline were only six AZD1222 recipients. Scientists sampled the repertoires only once the peak T cell response had passed.

Concerning this clone itself: The antigen remains unidentified.

This CDR3 is built from 15 residues. The germline CDR1 and CDR2 sequences are SGHTA and FQGNSA. Trimming cost V 0 bases and J 7 bases, with 12 bases left between them. The clonotype comes from an adult in good health. Source: peripheral blood, taken on day 0 of AZD1222 vaccination. The rearrangement links TRBV7-2 to TRBJ2-2; unclear D gene. Here the CDR3 DNA reads TGTGCCAGCAGCTTAGCGGTACTAAAGGGCGGGGAGCTGTTTTTT. The encoded protein is CASSLAVLKGGELFF.